Listed below are T cell receptor beta chains from one sample, sequenced in a study of cytomegalovirus exposure and HLA in healthy donors. Here immunoSEQ multiplex PCR was the method, and the copy in TCRdb shows in-frame clones only, minus some. The sample shows 100,000 to 150,000 clones, about three quarters of them seen only once. The material sequenced was PBMCs. The receptors were gathered from a human donor in good health. CDR3s include the opening cysteine and the closing phenylalanine or tryptophan. The D gene is left open where the match is weak. Only some rows state a clone size, as once, few, many or a class for expanded clones.

abundance: -
j_gene: TRBJ2-3
d_gene: -
len: 15
v_gene: TRBV6-1
CDR3aa: CASSEGPAREDTQYF
CDR3nt: TGTGCCAGCAGTGAAGGCCCGGCCCGGGAAGATACGCAGTATTTT

abundance: -
j_gene: TRBJ2-2
d_gene: TRBD2
len: 20
v_gene: TRBV4-3
CDR3aa: CASSQDSLAGGYANTGELFF
CDR3nt: TGCGCCAGCAGCCAAGATTCCCTAGCGGGGGGCTACGCGAACACCGGGGAGCTGTTTTTT

abundance: -
j_gene: TRBJ2-7
d_gene: -
len: 16
v_gene: TRBV4-2
CDR3aa: CASSQDKGQWPGEQYF
CDR3nt: TGTGCCAGCAGCCAAGATAAGGGGCAGTGGCCTGGGGAGCAGTACTTC

abundance: -
j_gene: TRBJ1-1
d_gene: -
len: 13
v_gene: TRBV30
CDR3aa: CAWSPSGDTEAFF
CDR3nt: TGTGCCTGGAGTCCGTCGGGTGACACTGAAGCTTTCTTT

abundance: few
j_gene: TRBJ2-5
d_gene: TRBD1
len: 15
v_gene: TRBV2
CDR3aa: CASSAAGTGPETQYF
CDR3nt: TGTGCCAGCAGTGCTGCCGGGACAGGGCCAGAGACCCAGTACTTC

abundance: once
j_gene: TRBJ2-3
d_gene: -
len: 13
v_gene: TRBV7-9
CDR3aa: CASSLEGFLTQYF
CDR3nt: TGTGCCAGCAGCTTAGAGGGGTTCCTTACGCAGTATTTT

abundance: -
j_gene: TRBJ2-6
d_gene: TRBD1
len: 18
v_gene: TRBV28
CDR3aa: CASSLGTGGATGANVLTF
CDR3nt: TGTGCCAGCAGTTTGGGGACAGGGGGCGCAACTGGGGCCAACGTCCTGACTTTC

abundance: once
j_gene: TRBJ2-7
d_gene: TRBD2
len: 14
v_gene: TRBV27
CDR3aa: CASSRSGGVYEQYF
CDR3nt: TGTGCCAGCAGTCGATCGGGAGGGGTATACGAGCAGTACTTC

abundance: -
j_gene: TRBJ1-2
d_gene: -
len: 13
v_gene: TRBV7-9
CDR3aa: CASSLGSVLTYTF
CDR3nt: TGTGCCAGCAGCTTAGGCTCTGTTCTGACTTACACCTTC

abundance: -
j_gene: TRBJ1-2
d_gene: -
len: 17
v_gene: TRBV4-1
CDR3aa: CASSTRLRRTDNYGYTF
CDR3nt: TGCGCCAGCAGCACCCGACTAAGGAGGACAGACAACTATGGCTACACCTTC

abundance: -
j_gene: TRBJ1-4
d_gene: -
len: 13
v_gene: TRBV7-2
CDR3aa: CASSYGAGEKLFF
CDR3nt: TGTGCCAGCAGCTATGGGGCGGGGGAAAAACTGTTTTTT

abundance: -
j_gene: TRBJ2-7
d_gene: -
len: 15
v_gene: TRBV29-1
CDR3aa: CSVVGPTESSYEQYF
CDR3nt: TGCAGCGTTGTTGGCCCTACAGAGAGCTCCTACGAGCAGTACTTC

abundance: -
j_gene: TRBJ2-4
d_gene: -
len: 15
v_gene: TRBV7-9
CDR3aa: CASSLDREAKNIQYF
CDR3nt: TGTGCCAGCAGCTTAGACAGGGAGGCCAAAAACATTCAGTACTTC

abundance: -
j_gene: TRBJ2-7
d_gene: TRBD1
len: 13
v_gene: TRBV6-6
CDR3aa: CASRGQTRYEQYF
CDR3nt: TGTGCCAGCAGGGGACAGACTCGCTACGAGCAGTACTTC

abundance: -
j_gene: TRBJ2-1
d_gene: -
len: 16
v_gene: TRBV28
CDR3aa: CASSFSGLSSYNEQFF
CDR3nt: TGTGCCAGCAGTTTTTCAGGACTGAGCTCCTACAATGAGCAGTTCTTC